This T cell receptor (beta chain) is drawn from a study of identical twins. Overall study results and limits: Twins' excess sharing was less marked for out-of-frame beta sequences.

The sample holds a few counts of this clonotype. Its target is not known. This CDR3 has 17 amino acids. Trimming took 0 bases from V and 5 from J; bases not matched to a gene: 12. Per the germline V gene, CDR1 is SGDLS and CDR2 is YYNGEE. Template switching added a universal primer binding site, and final cDNA carried unique molecular identifiers. From the 5' RACE reads, TCRdb called clonotypes with MiXCR, one entry per CDR3 protein. The table has hundreds of thousands of distinct CDR3 sequences, 9% to 15% seen once; the top ten hold 6% to 9%. The sample was also reused in another study, on yellow fever vaccine responses in identical twins.

The sequenced material came from CD8+ T cells sorted from blood. V is TRBV9 and J is TRBJ2-5, with 8 bases that match TRBD2. The sequence came from a woman between 18 and 29 years old in good health. Here the CDR3 DNA reads TGTGCCAGCAGCGTAGCCCCGGAGCGGGAGAGAAGGGAGACCCAGTACTTC. Residues: CASSVAPERERRETQYF.